The 9 T cell receptor beta chains below were found in one sample sequenced in a study of T-cell memory formation after mild COVID-19. TCRdb re-called the 5' RACE reads through MiXCR, storing one row per CDR3 protein. The profile shows over 450,000 distinct CDR3 sequences, roughly 20% of them singletons. What was sequenced was PBMCs or a T cell subset sorted from them (not recorded which). These receptors were obtained from an adult woman who had mild COVID-19 (a few samples of this study predate the infection). Cell type and time point are not known.

This clonotype was recorded a few times. The chain joins TRBV9 to TRBJ1-2, with D uncertain. The germline gives CDR1 SGDLS, CDR2 YYNGEE. V was clipped by 7 bases and J by 6 bases, with 10 bases between them. CDR3 length: 11 residues. The CDR3 loop is CASEGSDGYTF. For the CDR3, the DNA is TGTGCCAGCGAAGGGTCGGATGGCTACACCTTC.

This sequence joins TRBV19 and TRBJ1-1; D call uncertain. Trimming stripped 7 bases from V and 3 bases from J, with 15 bases between. CDR1 LNHDA and CDR2 SQIVND come from the germline V gene (reference sequence). CDR3 length: 14 amino acids. The CDR3 here is CASTHRAGDTEAFF. As DNA, the CDR3 is TGTGCCAGTACCCATCGCGCGGGAGACACTGAAGCTTTCTTT.

The DNA for the CDR3 is TGTGCCAGCAGCTCAGGGTTCCTCTCTGGAAACACCATATATTTT. Its translation: CASSSGFLSGNTIYF. The rearrangement joins TRBV7-9 to TRBJ1-3, with a weak D call TRBD1 (5 bases). The CDR3 spans 15 residues. Trimming took 4 bases from V and 0 from J, leaving 10 bases between them. Germline V CDR1 and CDR2: SEHNR, FQNEAQ (reference sequence). Combining the CDR3 with reference TRBV7-9 and TRBJ1-3 gives the whole variable domain DTGVSQNPRHKITKRGQNVTFRCDPISEHNRLYWYRQTLGQGPEFLTYFQNEAQLEKSRLLSDRFSAERPKGSFSTLEIQRTEQGDSAMYLCASSSGFLSGNTIYFGEGSWLTVV.

The chain carries TRBV12-3 or TRBV12-4 and TRBJ1-1; D uncertain. V was cut by 0 bases and J by 7 bases, with 9 bases left in between. The CDR3 length is 13 residues. The CDR3 loop reads CASSLAGNREAFF. CDR3 nucleotide sequence: TGTGCCAGCAGTTTAGCGGGGAATCGTGAAGCTTTCTTT.

This clonotype occurred a few times. The chain carries TRBV5-1 and TRBJ1-6, with D perhaps TRBD1 (6 bases). Trimming removed 4 bases from V and 9 bases from J, with 14 bases in between. CDR3 size: 14 residues. The germline V gene has CDR1 SGHRS and CDR2 YFSETQ. CDR3 residues: CASSPGGRGSPLHF. Written as DNA, the CDR3 is TGCGCCAGCAGCCCGGGCGGCAGGGGTTCACCCCTCCACTTT.

This clonotype has only a few counts. V is TRBV27 and J is TRBJ2-7; D perhaps matches TRBD1 (6 bases). From germline, CDR1 is MNHEY and CDR2 SMNVEV (reference sequence). The CDR3 covers 13 residues. V dropped 5 bases and J dropped 6 bases, with 14 bases sitting between them. The CDR3 loop reads CASSVCRGCEQYF. The CDR3, as DNA: TGTGCCAGCAGTGTATGCAGGGGATGCGAGCAGTACTTC.

The V and J genes are TRBV6-5 and TRBJ1-3; D call uncertain. V shed 6 bases and J shed 0 bases, with 12 bases lying between them. The CDR3 is 15 residues long. Germline V gene lookup returns CDR1 MNHEY and CDR2 SVGAGI. This CDR3 reads CASSVSWSSGNTIYF. The CDR3 DNA is TGTGCCAGCAGCGTTAGCTGGAGCTCTGGAAACACCATATATTTT.

The gene calls are TRBV20-1 and TRBJ2-7; 9 bases map to TRBD1. The germline V gene encodes CDR1 DFQATT and CDR2 SNEGSKA (reference sequence). The CDR3 is 14 amino acids. The V and J ends lost 3 bases and 5 bases, in that order; junction bases with no gene match: 8. Written as DNA, the CDR3 is TGCAGTGCTAGGTTTGTGGGACAGGGAAACGAGCAGTACTTC. Translating gives CSARFVGQGNEQYF.

The chain carries TRBV20-1 and TRBJ2-3; D ambiguous. Germline V gene sequence: CDR1 DFQATT, CDR2 SNEGSKA (reference sequence). The CDR3 length is 12 residues. The V gene lost 1 base and the J gene lost 2 bases, with 4 bases spanning the gap. CDR3 region: CSARVDTDTQYF. As DNA, the CDR3 is TGCAGTGCTAGAGTCGACACAGATACGCAGTATTTT.